These 27 T cell receptor beta chains share one sample of origin, sequenced in a study of CD8 T cells in ankylosing spondylitis listed by TCRdb under 2017. The library was produced with 5' RACE. Sequencing used an Illumina HiSeq 2500. The public sequencing data were trimmed at Q25 with fastp and processed into clonotypes with MiXCR by TCRdb, which kept only in-frame beta chains. Rows with a matching CDR3 protein are joined into one entry that keeps the most common DNA and genes. In this sample the table shows about 160,000 distinct CDR3 sequences, 9.8% of which occur a single time. About 15% of the sample lies in the top ten. Sequenced input: blood, either unsorted or a sorted T cell fraction (not recorded which). The receptor set was obtained from a female donor with ankylosing spondylitis or in good health (not recorded which).

Many counts were recorded for this clonotype. The V call is TRBV12-5, the J call TRBJ2-1; 9 bases map to TRBD1. The germline gives CDR1 LGHNT, CDR2 FRNRAP. Trimming took 7 bases from V and 6 from J; bases not matched to a gene: 10. There are 15 residues in the CDR3. The CDR3 nucleotides are TGTGCTAGTGTTCAAACCCCGGGACAGGGCAATGAGCAGTTCTTC. It is translated as CASVQTPGQGNEQFF.

This clonotype was found many times. V and J are TRBV15 and TRBJ2-1; possible D gene TRBD1, 6 bases. The CDR3 covers 16 residues. Germline loops: CDR1 LNHNV, CDR2 YYDKDF (reference sequence). V lost 6 bases, J lost 4 bases, and 19 bases lay in between. This CDR3 is CATSPQGQGFYNEQFF. The CDR3 nucleotides read TGTGCCACCAGTCCCCAGGGGCAGGGATTTTACAATGAGCAGTTCTTC.

This clonotype was seen a few times. This chain uses TRBV5-1 with TRBJ2-1; TRBD1 aligns across 7 bases. V gave up 3 bases and J gave up 2 bases; unmatched junction bases: 2. From germline, CDR1 is SGHRS and CDR2 YFSETQ. The CDR3 is 14 residues long. The CDR3: CASSYGTAYNEQFF. The CDR3 DNA reads as TGCGCCAGCAGCTACGGGACAGCCTACAATGAGCAGTTCTTC.

This clonotype was picked up a small number of times. V and J are TRBV20-1 and TRBJ2-7; 8 bases map to TRBD1. Trimming took 6 bases from V and 1 from J; bases not matched to a gene: 11. The CDR3 is 15 amino acids. CDR1 DFQATT and CDR2 SNEGSKA come from the germline V gene (reference sequence). The CDR3, as DNA: TGCAGTGCACACCACAGGGGGGACGGTTCCTACGAGCAGTACTTC. Translated, it gives CSAHHRGDGSYEQYF.

This clonotype was counted only a few times. The V gene is TRBV4-1, the J gene TRBJ1-1; D may be TRBD1 (5 bases). This CDR3 region has 15 residues. The V end was cut by 1 base, the J end by 1 base, with 10 bases between. CDR1 is MGHRA and CDR2 is YSYEKL in the germline V gene. The chain's CDR3 is CASSQATGPNTEAFF. DNA for the CDR3: TGCGCCAGCAGCCAAGCAACGGGGCCGAACACTGAAGCTTTCTTT.

The chain is built from TRBV27 and TRBJ2-7, with 10 bases identical to TRBD2. The J segment lost 5 bases and the V segment lost 4 bases, leaving 5 bases of the junction unmatched. Germline loops: CDR1 MNHEY, CDR2 SMNVEV (reference sequence). The CDR3 is 14 residues long. The CDR3 DNA sequence: TGTGCCAGCAGTTGGAGCGGGAGGGCTAACGAGCAGTACTTC. The encoded protein is CASSWSGRANEQYF.

This clonotype turned up a few times. The J gene is TRBJ2-3, the V gene TRBV5-5, with a possible D match to TRBD2 (5 bases). This CDR3 comprises 13 residues. Deletions cut 4 bases from V and 4 bases from J, with 10 bases between. Germline CDR1 is SGHKS and CDR2 is YYEKEE (reference sequence). The CDR3 loop reads CASSLLAPDTQYF. CDR3 nucleotide sequence: TGTGCCAGCAGCCTGCTAGCTCCAGATACGCAGTATTTT. Full variable domain (missing parts from reference TRBV5-5 and TRBJ2-3): DAGVTQSPTHLIKTRGQQVTLRCSPISGHKSVSWYQQVLGQGPQFIFQYYEKEERGRGNFPDRFSARQFPNYSSELNVNALLLGDSALYLCASSLLAPDTQYFGPGTRLTVL.

This clonotype showed up many times. V usage is TRBV10-3 and J usage is TRBJ1-2, with 7 bases identical to TRBD1. The CDR3 has 11 amino acids. Germline V gene data show CDR1 as ENHRY and CDR2 as SYGVKD. V lost 9 bases to trimming and J lost 8 bases; unmatched junction nucleotides: 6. The CDR3 region has the DNA TGTGCCATAAGACAGGGAGGAGGCTACACCTTC. Protein product: CAIRQGGGYTF.

The table lists this clonotype with a few counts. CDR3 amino acids: CAWSASLTGELFF. In nucleotides, the CDR3 is TGTGCCTGGAGTGCCTCTCTAACCGGGGAGCTGTTTTTT. This chain uses TRBV30 with TRBJ2-2; D remains unclear. V lost 1 base and J lost 5, with 8 bases in between. The length of the CDR3 is 13 residues. Germline lookup yields CDR1 GTSNPN and CDR2 SVGIG (reference sequence).

This clonotype was seen repeatedly, ten times or more. The chain uses TRBV5-1 and TRBJ1-2; D ambiguous. Germline V gene lookup returns CDR1 SGHRS and CDR2 YFSETQ. Trimming removed 4 bases at V and 6 bases at J, with 10 bases between. There are 12 residues in the CDR3. DNA of the CDR3: TGCGCCAGCAGCCTCGCGGAGGATGGCTACACCTTC. Its protein is CASSLAEDGYTF.

This clonotype has a handful of counts. The rearrangement uses TRBV6-6 and TRBJ2-5; maybe TRBD2 (6 bases). V was shortened by 4 bases and J by 3 bases, with 15 bases between the two germline ends. The CDR3 is 15 residues long. CDR1 and CDR2 from the germline V gene are MNHNY and SVGAGI (reference sequence). Here the CDR3 DNA reads TGTGCCAGCAGTTTAATAGCGGACCCAGAAGAGACCCAGTACTTC. It codes for CASSLIADPEETQYF.

The V call is TRBV6-2 or TRBV6-3, the J call TRBJ1-5; tentative D call: TRBD1 (6 bases). The CDR3 has 16 residues. The germline V gene encodes CDR1 MNHEY and CDR2 SVGEGT. Trimming cost V 0 bases and J 1 base, with 10 bases left between them. The CDR3 loop is CASSYSSQGSNQPQHF. Written as DNA, the CDR3 is TGTGCCAGCAGTTACTCGTCCCAGGGGAGCAATCAGCCCCAGCATTTT.

The rearrangement links TRBV6-1 to TRBJ2-3, with D perhaps matching TRBD2 (6 bases). Trimming cost V 7 bases and J 1 base, with 15 bases left between them. The V gene's germline CDR1 is MNHNS and CDR2 SASEGT. The CDR3 is 15 amino acids. The CDR3 loop is CASIARERGTDTQYF. The CDR3 bases are TGTGCCAGCATCGCACGGGAGAGGGGCACAGATACGCAGTATTTT.

The rearrangement joins TRBV28 to TRBJ2-7; D is undetermined. Germline lookup yields CDR1 MDHEN and CDR2 SYDVKM. The CDR3 runs to 11 residues. V dropped 10 bases and J dropped 0 bases, with 7 bases sitting between them. DNA of the CDR3: TGTGCCACCAATGACTCCTACGAGCAGTACTTC. Translated: CATNDSYEQYF.

This clonotype has a count of ten or more. The junction differs from germline at one of its ends, possibly a read error. The CDR3 protein is CASSEWPGQAMGHNGYTF. CDR3 DNA sequence: TGTGCCAGCAGCGAATGGCCGGGACAGGCCATGGGGCACAATGGCTACACCTTC. The J gene is TRBJ1-2, the V gene TRBV25-1; 8 bases map to TRBD1. Germline V gene lookup returns CDR1 MGHDK and CDR2 SYGVNS. The CDR3 sequence is 18 residues long.

This clonotype was counted between two and nine times. The chain uses TRBV9 and TRBJ2-1; weak D call: TRBD1 (7 bases). Trimming removed 6 bases from V and 5 bases from J, with 12 bases in between. This CDR3 contains 13 residues. CDR1 is SGDLS, CDR2 YYNGEE, per germline. The chain's CDR3 is CASTRGVNNEQFF. CDR3 coding DNA: TGTGCCAGCACCAGGGGGGTTAACAATGAGCAGTTCTTC.

This clonotype has more than one count but fewer than ten. The V call is TRBV7-3, the J call TRBJ1-1; D is perhaps TRBD1 (5 bases). The CDR3 is 15 amino acids. Trimming pared 1 base from V and 0 bases from J, leaving 9 bases between. The germline CDR1 and CDR2 sequences are SGHTA and FQGTGA. Here the CDR3 reads CASSLSPGLNTEAFF. CDR3 nucleotides: TGTGCCAGCAGCTTAAGTCCAGGGCTGAACACTGAAGCTTTCTTT.

The chain joins TRBV12-3 or TRBV12-4 to TRBJ2-1, with TRBD2 identical over 13 bases. The CDR3 sequence is 18 residues long. Germline trimming cut 0 bases from V and 7 bases from J; bases unmatched to any gene: 9. The CDR3 DNA reads TGTGCCAGCAGTTTAGCGGCAGGACTAGCGGGAGTTTCGAATGAGCAGTTCTTC. This codes for CASSLAAGLAGVSNEQFF.

The CDR3 sequence: CASSSTISNEQFF. Written as DNA, the CDR3 is TGTGCCAGCAGCTCGACCATTTCCAATGAGCAGTTCTTC. The genes are TRBV7-2 and TRBJ2-1; D is unresolved. The CDR3 sequence is 13 residues long. Trimming shortened V by 4 bases and J by 6 bases, and 10 bases separated the two germline ends. Germline loops: CDR1 SGHTA, CDR2 FQGNSA.

This clonotype was detected only a few times. The chain recombines TRBV6-2 or TRBV6-3 with TRBJ2-7, with TRBD2 matching 7 bases. The germline V gene encodes CDR1 MNHEY and CDR2 SVGEGT. The length of the CDR3 is 18 residues. V shed 2 bases, J shed 3 bases, and the junction held 16 bases outside the gene matches. CDR3 sequence (DNA): TGTGCCAGCAGTTACCCCCCCCACGATGCGGGAGAGGGCTACGAGCAGTACTTC. This gives the protein CASSYPPHDAGEGYEQYF.

This clonotype was observed a handful of times. The J gene is TRBJ1-1, the V gene TRBV12-3 or TRBV12-4; perhaps TRBD1 as D (6 bases). Trimming cost V 5 bases and J 0 bases, with 13 bases left between them. CDR3 size: 15 residues. CDR3 sequence reads: CASSTGYKVNTEAFF. As DNA, the CDR3 is TGTGCCAGCAGTACAGGGTATAAAGTGAACACTGAAGCTTTCTTT.

This clonotype occurred a few times. The chain joins TRBV7-9 to TRBJ2-1; D is uncertain. The CDR3 runs 14 residues. Germline CDR1 reads SEHNR; CDR2 reads FQNEAQ (reference sequence). V lost 1 base and J lost 1, with 5 bases in between. The CDR3 nucleotides are TGTGCCAGCAGCTTAGGCCAGTCCTACAATGAGCAGTTCTTC. It translates to CASSLGQSYNEQFF.

This clonotype was detected a few times. This chain joins TRBV28 and TRBJ2-1, with a weak D call TRBD1 (6 bases). CDR1 MDHEN and CDR2 SYDVKM come from the germline V gene. This CDR3 is built from 15 residues. Trimming stripped 2 bases from V and 8 bases from J, with 16 bases between. Here the CDR3 reads CASSLRVTGSHEQFF. CDR3 coding DNA: TGTGCCAGCAGTTTACGAGTGACAGGCTCCCATGAGCAGTTCTTC. Drawing the rest from reference TRBV28 and TRBJ2-1, the complete variable domain is DVKVTQSSRYLVKRTGEKVFLECVQDMDHENMFWYRQDPGLGLRLIYFSYDVKMKEKGDIPEGYSVSREKKERFSLILESASTNQTSMYLCASSLRVTGSHEQFFGPGTRLTVL.

V usage is TRBV7-3 and J usage is TRBJ2-1; D is possibly TRBD2 (6 bases). This CDR3 has 17 amino acids. In germline, CDR1 is SGHTA, CDR2 FQGTGA. The V gene lost 5 bases and the J gene lost 2 bases, with 19 bases spanning the gap. CDR3 in DNA: TGTGCCAGCAGCCCCACGGGTCCGGGAGCGCCCTACAATGAGCAGTTCTTC. It translates to CASSPTGPGAPYNEQFF.

The V and J genes are TRBV9 and TRBJ2-1, with 8 nucleotides matching TRBD1. The V gene end was trimmed by 1 base and the J gene end by 4 bases; junction bases not matched to a gene: 7. The germline gives CDR1 SGDLS, CDR2 YYNGEE. The CDR3 covers 16 residues. The CDR3 DNA reads as TGTGCCAGCAGCGTACTGGGGACAGGTGGTTACAATGAGCAGTTCTTC. It translates to CASSVLGTGGYNEQFF.

The genes are TRBV20-1 and TRBJ1-2, with D uncertain. V was cut by 5 bases and J by 3 bases, with 1 base left in between. CDR3 size: 9 residues. Per germline, CDR1 DFQATT and CDR2 SNEGSKA (reference sequence). The CDR3 reads CSAHYGYTF. In nucleotides, the CDR3 is TGCAGTGCTCACTATGGCTACACCTTC.

The sample holds a few counts of this clonotype. The chain recombines TRBV10-2 with TRBJ2-7; weak D call: TRBD1 (5 bases). The CDR3 contains 12 residues. From germline, CDR1 is WSHSY and CDR2 SAAADI. Trimming shortened V by 10 bases and J by 2 bases, and 12 bases separated the two germline ends. The CDR3: CATRDITYEQYF. CDR3 in DNA: TGCGCCACCAGGGATATCACCTACGAGCAGTACTTC.